The present T cell receptor (beta chain) was sequenced within a study of tumor-infiltrating lymphocytes in primary liver carcinoma (TCRdb year 2017). In the study overall: Hepatocellular carcinoma (four) or combined HCC and intrahepatic cholangiocarcinoma (one) was present in the five patients, who were three men and two women aged 30 to 69 years. Each sample produced about 3.65 to 7.13 million productive TCRbeta reads, and read depth showed no significant difference between tissue types. To link TCRbeta repertoire diversity with the local molecular phenotype, the 25 or so tumor region samples were profiled using Agilent mRNA microarrays. The study combined TCRbeta repertoire sequencing, expression microarrays and whole-exome sequencing across five regions of each liver tumor, with adjacent normal tissue and blood. A total of some 35 specimens from 5 patients went through TCRbeta repertoire sequencing, namely 25 tumor regions, 5 adjacent noncancerous liver tissues and 5 peripheral blood samples. The tumors of the five patients were staged as T1-T3 N0M0, with maximum diameters ranging from roughly 4 to 11 cm. Technical replicate repertoires showed high reproducibility, with mean shared-clone rates roughly 0.89 and correlation coefficients above 0.95.

Based on the germline V gene, the CDR1 and CDR2 sequences are SGHTS and YDEGEE. Relative to germline, V is 3 bases shorter and J is 1 base shorter, with 22 bases between their ends. Taken from cysteine to phenylalanine, the CDR3 has 18 residues. Just the 54-base CDR3 DNA is kept, in frame starting at base 1. As regards this clonotype: Its antigen is unknown. Base qualities are not provided; no much larger clone lies one nucleotide away.

A constant-region primer and ProtoScript II reverse transcriptase were used to reverse-transcribe TCRbeta-specific cDNA from roughly 500 ng total RNA. TCRbeta libraries were built with three nested multiplex PCR rounds, a slightly modified ARM-PCR procedure. Each of the first two PCR rounds ran for roughly 9 cycles using multiplex TRBV1-TRBV30 forward primers together with a Cbeta reverse primer. A final 25-cycle PCR with Deep VentR polymerase added sample barcodes and Illumina adapters. Before sequencing, amplicons between 200 and 500 bp were purified from gel using a QIAquick gel extraction kit. An Illumina HiSeq 2500 was used to sequence the TCRbeta amplicons with 250-bp paired-end reads. On the authors' methods: Quality trimming of reads was performed with Trimmomatic v0.33, and paired reads were merged with FLASH v1.2.11 so that full CDR3 sequences could be recovered. V, D and J germline segments were assigned to the rearranged TCRbeta sequences using MiGEC v1.2.1b. Clonotype statistics, along with Shannon-Wiener diversity indices, were calculated using VDJtools v1.0.0. To cut down on sampling bias, every analysis after diversity analysis relied on just the 250 most abundant clonotypes from each sample. TCRdb took the public reads, trimmed them with fastp at Q25, ran MiXCR for clone calling and kept in-frame beta chains. Duplicate CDR3 protein sequences are folded into a single record with the most common DNA and genes. TCRdb, not the original authors, processed these V and J calls. The table for this sample lists 50,000 to 60,000 distinct CDR3 sequences; around 82% of them were counted only once. The ten largest clones add up to approximately 24% of the sample.

Without any cell sorting, total RNA and DNA were co-extracted from approximately 20-30 mg of bulk tissue using the AllPrep DNA/RNA mini kit. Between November 2015 and March 2016, 4 or 5 patients in China with histopathologically diagnosed primary liver carcinoma had their tumors surgically resected. At the time of sampling, the patients had chronic HBV infection and had not received any treatment. Each tumor was sampled at five spatially separated regions: the superior, inferior, left-lateral and right-lateral poles and the tumor centre. More than 75% viable tumor cells were found by histology in every tumor sample. Fresh tumor and adjacent tissue pieces were bisected; one half was stored in RNAlater at -80°C, the other sent for histology. The paper as a whole reports these results and caveats: Since the samples were bulk and unsorted, there was no way to compare CD4+ and CD8+ T cell repertoires. Only roughly 7-25% of top clones appeared in all five regions of a tumor, which suggests that tumor-infiltrating T cells are spatially heterogeneous. Because sequencing covered only the TCR beta chain and unpaired alpha chains were not captured, true repertoire diversity is likely underestimated. A significantly larger repertoire fraction was made up by the top 250 clones in tumors than in blood (p = 0.039). With just a few patients in the study, the authors point out that the findings should be validated in a larger study. Repertoire overlap was higher between tumor regions (mean about 35%) than tumor-adjacent (approximately 17%) or tumor-blood (approximately 14%) pairs, consistent with antigen-driven expansion.

The specimen was liver tumor tissue from sampling region 5. In the paper's terms, the cell subset or site label means: tumor region T5, tumor centre. The receptor's source is a man aged 40-49 years with primary liver carcinoma and hepatitis B virus infection. In this chain, TRBV5-8 is recombined with TRBJ1-1; no D segment can be confidently identified. The nucleotide sequence is TGTGCCAGCAGCTCCTCAGACACCATGAGAAGTTCGAACACTGAAGCTTTCTTT. Its protein product is CASSSSDTMRSSNTEAFF.